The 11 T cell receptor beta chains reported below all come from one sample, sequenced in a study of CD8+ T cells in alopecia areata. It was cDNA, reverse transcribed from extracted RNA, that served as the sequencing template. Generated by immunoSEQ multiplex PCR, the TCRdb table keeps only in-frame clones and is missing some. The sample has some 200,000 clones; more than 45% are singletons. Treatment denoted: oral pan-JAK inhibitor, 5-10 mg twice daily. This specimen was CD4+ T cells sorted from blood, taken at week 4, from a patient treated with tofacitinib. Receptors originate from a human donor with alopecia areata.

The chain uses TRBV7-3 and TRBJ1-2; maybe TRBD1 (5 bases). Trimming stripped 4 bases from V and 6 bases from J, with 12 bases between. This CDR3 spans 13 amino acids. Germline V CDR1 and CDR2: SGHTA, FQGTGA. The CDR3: CASSSTGTNGYTF. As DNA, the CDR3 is TGTGCCAGCAGCTCGACTGGGACCAATGGCTACACCTTC.

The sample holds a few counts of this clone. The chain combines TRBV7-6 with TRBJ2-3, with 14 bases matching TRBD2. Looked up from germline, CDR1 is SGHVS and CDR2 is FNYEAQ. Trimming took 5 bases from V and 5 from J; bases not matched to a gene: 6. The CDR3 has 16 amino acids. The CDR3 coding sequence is TGTGCCAGCAGCCAGGGGACTAGCGGGGGTGAAGATACGCAGTATTTT. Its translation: CASSQGTSGGEDTQYF.

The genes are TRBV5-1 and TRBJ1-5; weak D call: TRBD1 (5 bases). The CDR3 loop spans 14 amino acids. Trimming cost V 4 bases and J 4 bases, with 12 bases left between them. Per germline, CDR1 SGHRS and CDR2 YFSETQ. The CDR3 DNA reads TGCGCCAGCAGCCTCGGGACGGAGAATCAGCCCCAGCATTTT. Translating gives CASSLGTENQPQHF.

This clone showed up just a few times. The CDR3 reads CSVNRGSTDTEAFF. The CDR3, as DNA: TGCAGCGTGAACAGGGGATCAACGGACACTGAAGCTTTCTTT. J is TRBJ1-1 and V is TRBV29-1; 7 bases fit TRBD1. Germline CDR1 and CDR2: SQVTM and ANQGSEA. The CDR3 sequence is 14 residues long. The V and J ends lost 6 bases and 3 bases, in that order; junction bases with no gene match: 10.

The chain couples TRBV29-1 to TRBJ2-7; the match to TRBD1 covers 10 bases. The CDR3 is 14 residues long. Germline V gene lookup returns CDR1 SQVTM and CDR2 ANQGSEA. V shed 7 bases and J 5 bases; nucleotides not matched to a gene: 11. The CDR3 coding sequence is TGCAGCGCCAGACAGGGGGCGAGAGCCGACGAGCAGTACTTC. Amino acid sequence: CSARQGARADEQYF.

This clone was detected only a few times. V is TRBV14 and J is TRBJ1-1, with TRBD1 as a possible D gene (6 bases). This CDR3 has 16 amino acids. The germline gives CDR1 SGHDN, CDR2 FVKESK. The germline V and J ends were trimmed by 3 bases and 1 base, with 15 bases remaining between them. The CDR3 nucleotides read TGTGCCAGCAGCCATCAGGAGGACAGAGAGAACACTGAAGCTTTCTTT. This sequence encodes CASSHQEDRENTEAFF.

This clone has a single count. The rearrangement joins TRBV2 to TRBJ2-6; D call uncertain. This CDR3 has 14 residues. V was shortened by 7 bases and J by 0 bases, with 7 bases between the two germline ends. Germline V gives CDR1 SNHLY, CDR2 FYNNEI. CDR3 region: CASTGSSGANVLTF. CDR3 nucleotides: TGTGCCAGCACCGGAAGCTCTGGGGCCAACGTCCTGACTTTC.

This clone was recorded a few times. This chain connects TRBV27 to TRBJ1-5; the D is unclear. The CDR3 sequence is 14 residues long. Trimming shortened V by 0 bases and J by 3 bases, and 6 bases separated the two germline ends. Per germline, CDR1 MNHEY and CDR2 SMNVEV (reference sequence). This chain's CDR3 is CASSLSLANQPQHF. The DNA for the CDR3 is TGTGCCAGCAGTTTATCGCTCGCCAATCAGCCCCAGCATTTT.

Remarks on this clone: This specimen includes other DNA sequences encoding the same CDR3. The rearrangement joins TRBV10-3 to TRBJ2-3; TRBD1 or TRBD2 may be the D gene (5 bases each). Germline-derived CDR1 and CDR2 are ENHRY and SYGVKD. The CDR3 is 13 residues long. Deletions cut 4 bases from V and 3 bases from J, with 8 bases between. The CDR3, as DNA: TGTGCCATCAGTGGTGGGGGAACAGATACGCAGTATTTT. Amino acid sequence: CAISGGGTDTQYF.

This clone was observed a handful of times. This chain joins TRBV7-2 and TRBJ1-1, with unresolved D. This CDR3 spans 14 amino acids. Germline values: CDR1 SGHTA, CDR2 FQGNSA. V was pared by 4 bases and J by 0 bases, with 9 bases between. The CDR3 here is CASSSRSMNTEAFF. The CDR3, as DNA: TGTGCCAGCAGCTCAAGATCGATGAACACTGAAGCTTTCTTT.

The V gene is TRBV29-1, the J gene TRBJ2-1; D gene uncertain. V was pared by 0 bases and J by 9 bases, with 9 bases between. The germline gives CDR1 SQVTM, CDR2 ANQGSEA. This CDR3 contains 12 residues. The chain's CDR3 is CSVEDGVGEQFF. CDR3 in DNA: TGCAGCGTTGAAGATGGGGTTGGTGAGCAGTTCTTC.